Each of the 11 T cell receptor beta chains below was sequenced from the same sample in a study of OX40 agonist ivuxolimab in advanced cancers. Clones were sequenced by immunoSEQ multiplex PCR, and TCRdb holds only the in-frame ones, with some missing. The sample has some 45,000 clones, roughly 85% seen once. Sequencing used CD4+ or CD8+ T cells sorted from blood, obtained in a trial of the OX40 agonist ivuxolimab. The origin of the receptors is an adult with an advanced solid tumor such as melanoma, head and neck, liver or kidney cancer.

CDR3 amino acids: CASSLRGRNQPQHF. The DNA of the CDR3 is TGTGCCAGCAGTTTAAGGGGCAGAAATCAGCCCCAGCATTTT. The rearrangement uses TRBV27 and TRBJ1-5; maybe TRBD1 (5 bases). Germline assignment: CDR1 MNHEY and CDR2 SMNVEV (reference sequence). CDR3 length equals 14 residues. The germline V and J ends were trimmed by 2 bases and 4 bases, with 9 bases remaining between them.

This chain uses TRBV7-2 with TRBJ1-6; 7 bases map to TRBD1. Looked up from germline, CDR1 is SGHTA and CDR2 is FQGNSA. CDR3 size: 12 residues. The J segment lost 13 bases and the V segment lost 5 bases, leaving 5 bases of the junction unmatched. The CDR3 DNA reads TGTGCCAGCAGCCCCTCAGGGGGGCCCCTCCACTTT. Translating it yields CASSPSGGPLHF.

V is TRBV4-3 and J is TRBJ2-2, with 7 bases matching TRBD2. V shed 1 base, J shed 8 bases, and the junction held 10 bases outside the gene matches. Germline CDR1 is LGHNA and CDR2 is YSLEER. CDR3 length equals 16 residues. In nucleotides, the CDR3 is TGCGCCAGCAGCCAAGCGGGGGGAGGGTCACCGGGGGAGCTGTTTTTT. Its translation: CASSQAGGGSPGELFF.

The genes are TRBV30 and TRBJ2-5; 8 nucleotides line up with TRBD2. CDR1 is GTSNPN and CDR2 is SVGIG in the germline V gene (reference sequence). The CDR3 sequence is 12 residues long. J lost 5 bases, V lost 4 bases, and 3 bases had no gene match. CDR3 protein: CAWTSGRETQYF. The CDR3 DNA reads as TGTGCCTGGACTAGCGGGCGGGAGACCCAGTACTTC.

The chain has TRBV7-2 and TRBJ2-1; 10 bases agree with TRBD2. Germline V lookup: CDR1 SGHTA, CDR2 FQGNSA. Losses at the gene ends were 5 bases for V and 4 bases for J; bases not matched to a gene: 5. The CDR3 has 15 amino acids. As DNA, the CDR3 is TGTGCCAGCAGCGATGGGACTAGCGTTTACAATGAGCAGTTCTTC. Residues: CASSDGTSVYNEQFF. Full variable domain (missing parts from reference TRBV7-2 and TRBJ2-1): GAGVSQSPSNKVTEKGKDVELRCDPISGHTALYWYRQSLGQGLEFLIYFQGNSAPDKSGLPSDRFSAERTGGSVSTLTIQRTQQEDSAVYLCASSDGTSVYNEQFFGPGTRLTVL.

The rearrangement uses TRBV29-1 and TRBJ2-3; the match to TRBD1 covers 7 bases. V lost 2 bases to trimming and J lost 7 bases; unmatched junction nucleotides: 6. Germline CDR1 is SQVTM and CDR2 is ANQGSEA. The CDR3 is 13 amino acids. The CDR3 loop reads CSVELGGANTQYF. CDR3 DNA sequence: TGCAGCGTTGAACTAGGGGGCGCGAATACGCAGTATTTT.

This clone has a handful of counts. The rearrangement links TRBV7-9 to TRBJ1-1; TRBD1 is a possible D gene (5 bases). From germline, CDR1 is SEHNR and CDR2 FQNEAQ (reference sequence). This CDR3 has 15 amino acids. The V end was cut by 3 bases, the J end by 5 bases, with 16 bases between. CDR3 protein: CASSFLSGAGTEAFF. The CDR3 DNA reads TGTGCCAGCAGCTTTCTTTCTGGGGCAGGGACTGAAGCTTTCTTT.

The chain recombines TRBV5-4 with TRBJ2-5; D perhaps matches TRBD2 (6 bases). V lost 4 bases and J 4 bases, leaving 17 bases between the germline ends. The CDR3 sequence is 15 residues long. CDR1 SGHNT and CDR2 YYREEE come from the germline V gene (reference sequence). The CDR3 sequence: CASSPSRRDGETQYF. CDR3 in DNA: TGTGCCAGCAGCCCCTCGAGGAGGGACGGAGAGACCCAGTACTTC.

V and J are TRBV11-3 and TRBJ1-1; D is uncertain. The CDR3 extends over 13 amino acids. The V gene's germline CDR1 is SGHNT and CDR2 YENEEA. Trimming stripped 5 bases from V and 3 bases from J, with 10 bases between. CDR3 loop: CASSRGFDTEAFF. The CDR3 coding sequence is TGTGCCAGCAGCCGGGGATTTGACACTGAAGCTTTCTTT.

The V gene is TRBV21-1, the J gene TRBJ2-1; TRBD2 is the table's D call and was not checked against the DNA. TRBV21-1 is shown as a pseudogene. The CDR3 totals 14 residues. CDR3 protein: CASSKAAGGPEQFF. CDR3 sequence (DNA): TGTGCCAGCAGCAAAGCGGCGGGAGGGCCTGAGCAGTTCTTC.

V and J are TRBV18 and TRBJ2-3; 7 nucleotides align to TRBD2. In germline, CDR1 is KGHSH, CDR2 LQKENI. V lost 0 bases and J lost 4; bases outside the gene matches: 7. The CDR3 has 16 amino acids. This chain's CDR3 is CASSPPRLAPPDTQYF. CDR3 DNA: TGTGCCAGCTCACCACCTAGACTAGCCCCGCCAGATACGCAGTATTTT.